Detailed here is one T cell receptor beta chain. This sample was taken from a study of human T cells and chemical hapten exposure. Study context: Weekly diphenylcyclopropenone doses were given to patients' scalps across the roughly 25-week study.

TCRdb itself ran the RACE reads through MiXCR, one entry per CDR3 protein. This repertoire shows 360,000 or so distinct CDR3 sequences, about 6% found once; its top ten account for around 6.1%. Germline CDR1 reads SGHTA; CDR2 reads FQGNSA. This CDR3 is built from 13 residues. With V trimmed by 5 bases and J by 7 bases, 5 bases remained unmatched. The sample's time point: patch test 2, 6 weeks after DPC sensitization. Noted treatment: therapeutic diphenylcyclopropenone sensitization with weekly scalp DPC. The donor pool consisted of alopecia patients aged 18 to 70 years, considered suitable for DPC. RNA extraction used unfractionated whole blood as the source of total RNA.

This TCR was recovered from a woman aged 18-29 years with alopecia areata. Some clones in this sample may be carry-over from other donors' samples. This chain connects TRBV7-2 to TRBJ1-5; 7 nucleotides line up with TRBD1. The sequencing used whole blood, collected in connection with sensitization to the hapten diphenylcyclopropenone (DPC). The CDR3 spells CASSTRQGQPQHF. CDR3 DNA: TGTGCCAGCAGCACCAGACAGGGCCAGCCCCAGCATTTT.